The next 30 T cell receptor beta chains were all read from a single sample in a study of T cell repertoires in cytomegalovirus infection. One entry per CDR3 protein, called by TCRdb with MiXCR from the reads. Of some 700,000 distinct CDR3 sequences listed, around a third were seen once; the top ten hold about 20%. These TCRs' antigens remain unknown. This sample comprised cultured PBMCs, obtained from culture after CMV antigen stimulation. The source is a human donor in good health (CMV status not recorded). Some clones in this sample may be carry-over from other donors' samples.

The chain combines TRBV7-6 with TRBJ2-1; D possibly corresponds to TRBD2 (6 bases). CDR1 is SGHVS, CDR2 FNYEAQ, per germline. The CDR3 has 17 residues. V lost 5 bases and J lost 0, with 17 bases in between. This CDR3 is CASSRNYGTASYNEQFF. CDR3 coding DNA: TGTGCCAGCAGCCGCAACTACGGGACTGCCTCCTACAATGAGCAGTTCTTC.

V and J are TRBV11-2 and TRBJ2-1; TRBD1 might be the D (5 bases). In germline, CDR1 is SGHAT, CDR2 FQNNGV. The CDR3 runs to 13 residues. V was cut by 8 bases and J by 5 bases, with 13 bases left in between. CDR3 sequence reads: CASAGWQHNEQFF. CDR3 DNA: TGTGCCAGCGCAGGGTGGCAACACAATGAGCAGTTCTTC.

Ten or more counts support this clonotype. This chain uses TRBV7-6 with TRBJ2-2, with TRBD1 as a possible D gene (5 bases). From germline, CDR1 is SGHVS and CDR2 FNYEAQ. Trimming took 2 bases from V and 7 from J, leaving 14 bases between them. CDR3 length: 15 residues. The CDR3 loop reads CASSLSWGRVGELFF. As DNA, the CDR3 is TGTGCCAGCAGCTTATCGTGGGGCAGAGTCGGGGAGCTGTTTTTT.

The chain has TRBV5-3 and TRBJ2-7; D is ambiguous. TRBV5-3 qualifies as an ORF whose function is uncertain. Between the trimmed V and J ends, which lost 8 bases and 5 bases, there was a span of 14 bases. The CDR3 sequence is 12 residues long. CDR3 region: CASSTPTDEQYF. In DNA, the CDR3 is TGTGCCAGCAGCACCCCAACAGACGAGCAGTACTTC.

V gene TRBV14 combines with J gene TRBJ2-1, with D tentatively TRBD2 (5 bases). This CDR3 has 15 amino acids. Germline V gene lookup returns CDR1 SGHDN and CDR2 FVKESK. Trimming stripped 4 bases from V and 3 bases from J, with 13 bases between. The CDR3 here is CASSLSSAIYNEQFF. CDR3 DNA sequence: TGTGCCAGCAGCCTGAGTAGCGCGATCTACAATGAGCAGTTCTTC.

The chain employs TRBV20-1 and TRBJ1-5; possible D gene TRBD1, 6 bases. Trimming took off 6 bases at V and 0 bases at J, with 27 bases between the two ends. The germline CDR1 and CDR2 sequences are DFQATT and SNEGSKA (reference sequence). This CDR3 comprises 19 residues. The chain's CDR3 is CSAVPSLGQGQYSNQPQHF. The CDR3 DNA reads TGCAGTGCCGTACCTTCATTAGGGCAGGGGCAATATAGCAATCAGCCCCAGCATTTT.

This clonotype was seen a handful of times. CDR3 nucleotide sequence: TGCGCCAGCAGCCAAGGGATACAGGGCTGGACTGAAGCTTTCTTT. This translates into CASSQGIQGWTEAFF. The genes are TRBV4-1 and TRBJ1-1; D is perhaps TRBD1 (6 bases). Germline V gene data show CDR1 as MGHRA and CDR2 as YSYEKL. V lost 1 base, J lost 5 bases, and 14 bases lay in between. The CDR3 runs 15 residues.

This clonotype has a handful of counts. The rearrangement uses TRBV7-9 and TRBJ2-1; 9 bases align to TRBD1. Germline CDR1 and CDR2: SEHNR and FQNEAQ (reference sequence). V shed 5 bases, J shed 4 bases, and the junction held 9 bases outside the gene matches. The CDR3 totals 16 residues. This CDR3 reads CASSPSGTGPYNEQFF. In nucleotides, the CDR3 is TGTGCCAGCAGCCCATCCGGGACAGGGCCATACAATGAGCAGTTCTTC.

At least ten counts were recorded for this clonotype. V and J are TRBV12-3 or TRBV12-4 and TRBJ1-3; D is unclear. Between the trimmed V and J ends, which lost 5 bases and 4 bases, there was a span of 6 bases. This CDR3 is built from 12 residues. The CDR3 protein is CASSPLGNTIYF. In DNA, the CDR3 is TGTGCCAGCAGTCCCTTAGGAAACACCATATATTTT.

This clonotype was detected a few times. The chain recombines TRBV6-6 with TRBJ2-1, with no clear D. The germline V and J ends were trimmed by 4 bases and 3 bases, with 7 bases remaining between them. Germline CDR1 reads MNHNY; CDR2 reads SVGAGI (reference sequence). The CDR3 contains 13 residues. CDR3 amino acids: CASSFQHYNEQFF. In nucleotides, the CDR3 is TGTGCCAGCAGTTTTCAGCACTACAATGAGCAGTTCTTC.

There are a few counts of this clonotype. V gene TRBV18 combines with J gene TRBJ2-1; D is unresolved. V was pared by 4 bases and J by 0 bases, with 10 bases between. Germline loops: CDR1 KGHSH, CDR2 LQKENI. This CDR3 contains 15 residues. The CDR3: CASSLRLLSYNEQFF. The CDR3 bases are TGTGCCAGCTCACTGAGACTTCTCTCCTACAATGAGCAGTTCTTC.

The chain joins TRBV2 to TRBJ2-1, with D hard to call. This CDR3 is built from 15 residues. V was pared by 4 bases and J by 7 bases, with 17 bases between. Per germline, CDR1 SNHLY and CDR2 FYNNEI. The CDR3 coding sequence is TGTGCCAGCAGTGGGGTCAGCGAAGTAAGGAATGAGCAGTTCTTC. Protein sequence: CASSGVSEVRNEQFF.

This clonotype has just a few counts. The genes are TRBV27 and TRBJ1-5, with no clear D. The CDR3 sequence is 17 residues long. Germline V gene lookup returns CDR1 MNHEY and CDR2 SMNVEV (reference sequence). Trimming left V 5 bases short and J 1 base short, with 18 bases between. The CDR3 here is CASSLGGRWSSNQPQHF. The CDR3 DNA sequence: TGTGCCAGCAGTCTAGGTGGGAGGTGGAGCAGCAATCAGCCCCAGCATTTT.

In this sample, this clonotype turned up a few times. The chain joins TRBV6-1 to TRBJ2-5; TRBD1 might be the D (7 bases). In germline, CDR1 is MNHNS, CDR2 SASEGT. Trimming stripped 4 bases from V and 5 bases from J, with 26 bases between. The CDR3 is 18 amino acids. Here the CDR3 reads CASSGGATGILWRETQYF. The CDR3 bases are TGTGCCAGCAGTGGGGGGGCGACAGGGATACTTTGGAGGGAGACCCAGTACTTC.

V and J are TRBV2 and TRBJ1-2; tentative D call: TRBD1 (5 bases). Trimming removed 10 bases at V and 0 bases at J, with 9 bases between. CDR1 is SNHLY and CDR2 is FYNNEI in the germline V gene. The CDR3 loop spans 12 amino acids. This chain's CDR3 is CATKDTNYGYTF. The CDR3 DNA sequence: TGTGCCACTAAGGACACTAACTATGGCTACACCTTC.

The chain has TRBV10-3 and TRBJ1-2; D is ambiguous. V gave up 4 bases and J gave up 3 bases, with 12 bases separating them. Looked up from germline, CDR1 is ENHRY and CDR2 is SYGVKD. This CDR3 is 14 amino acids long. The CDR3 loop reads CAISGREDDYGYTF. CDR3 DNA sequence: TGTGCCATCAGTGGGAGGGAAGACGACTATGGCTACACCTTC.

The genes are TRBV19 and TRBJ1-6; the D is unclear. In germline, CDR1 is LNHDA, CDR2 SQIVND (reference sequence). V was trimmed by 3 bases and J by 10 bases, leaving 7 bases between them. The CDR3 has 12 residues. The CDR3, as DNA: TGTGCCAGTAGTATGCTCGAGTCACCCCTCCACTTT. Translating gives CASSMLESPLHF.

The rearrangement joins TRBV29-1 to TRBJ2-3; D ambiguous. Germline CDR1 SQVTM, CDR2 ANQGSEA. Trimming stripped 7 bases from V and 4 bases from J, with 12 bases between. This CDR3 has 12 residues. The DNA for the CDR3 is TGCAGCGGGTGGGTAGAAGCAGATACGCAGTATTTT. Protein product: CSGWVEADTQYF.

This chain uses TRBV15 with TRBJ2-2; a possible D gene is TRBD2 (5 bases). This CDR3 comprises 16 residues. Germline CDR1 reads LNHNV; CDR2 reads YYDKDF (reference sequence). V was shortened by 0 bases and J by 7 bases, with 15 bases between the two germline ends. In DNA, the CDR3 is TGTGCCACCAGCAGAGATAAGGGCGGGTTGGGCGGGGAGCTGTTTTTT. As protein: CATSRDKGGLGGELFF.

The chain has TRBV6-1 and TRBJ2-7, with D uncertain. Trimming pared 6 bases from V and 2 bases from J, leaving 8 bases between. Germline V gene lookup returns CDR1 MNHNS and CDR2 SASEGT. This CDR3 region has 12 residues. CDR3 nucleotide sequence: TGTGCCAGCAGGCAGGTCCCCTACGAGCAGTACTTC. Translation: CASRQVPYEQYF.

This clonotype was detected a few times. The chain has TRBV7-2 and TRBJ2-1; no reliable D call. Germline CDR1 SGHTA, CDR2 FQGNSA. The CDR3 runs to 15 residues. The germline V and J ends were trimmed by 2 bases and 4 bases, with 12 bases remaining between them. The CDR3 region is CASSLTGSDYNEQFF. Written as DNA, the CDR3 is TGTGCCAGCAGCTTAACCGGGTCCGATTACAATGAGCAGTTCTTC. Drawing the rest from reference TRBV7-2 and TRBJ2-1, the complete variable domain is GAGVSQSPSNKVTEKGKDVELRCDPISGHTALYWYRQSLGQGLEFLIYFQGNSAPDKSGLPSDRFSAERTGGSVSTLTIQRTQQEDSAVYLCASSLTGSDYNEQFFGPGTRLTVL.

The rearrangement uses TRBV7-8 and TRBJ1-1, with 9 positions matching TRBD1. The CDR3 has 15 amino acids. J lost 5 bases, V lost 5 bases, and 9 bases had no gene match. Germline-derived CDR1 and CDR2 are SGHVS and FQNEAQ. The DNA of the CDR3 is TGTGCCAGCAGCATAGGGACAGGGATGTCGACTGAAGCTTTCTTT. It translates to CASSIGTGMSTEAFF.

The genes are TRBV6-5 and TRBJ1-4; perhaps TRBD1 as D (5 bases). CDR3 length: 12 amino acids. Germline lookup yields CDR1 MNHEY and CDR2 SVGAGI. The ends were cut back, 5 bases at V and 11 bases at J, with 12 bases in the middle. The CDR3 loop is CASSEAGPKLFF. As DNA, the CDR3 is TGTGCCAGCAGTGAAGCAGGGCCGAAACTGTTTTTT.

Comment on this clonotype: Because the CDR3 is missing its conserved closing phenylalanine or tryptophan, this is likely a read error. The DNA is left out, because the CDR3 cannot be placed on it with certainty; the CDR3 is given as TCRdb lists it. This chain links TRBV29-1 with TRBJ2-5; the table's D gene call, TRBD1, was not cross checked with the DNA. Germline CDR1 and CDR2: SQVTM and ANQGSEA. With termini counted, the CDR3 has 11 amino acids. The CDR3: CSVEGPKLTGL.

The chain carries TRBV6-8 and TRBJ2-5, with D perhaps TRBD1 or TRBD2 (6 bases each). Trimming left V 0 bases short and J 9 bases short, with 29 bases between. Germline V CDR1 and CDR2: MNHGY, SAAAGT. The CDR3 sequence is 19 residues long. CDR3 sequence (DNA): TGTGCCAGCAGTTACTCGGGGACAAGTACCTCATGGGGGGCGTCGGCCCAGTACTTC. Its protein product is CASSYSGTSTSWGASAQYF.

The J gene is TRBJ2-4, the V gene TRBV7-4, with D maybe TRBD2 (5 bases). V was pared by 10 bases and J by 0 bases, with 16 bases between. Germline-derived CDR1 and CDR2 are SGHVT and SQSDAQ. The CDR3 runs to 15 residues. The CDR3 coding sequence is TGTGCCACCGAACCGAAAGCGGTAGCCAAAAACATTCAGTACTTC. Translation: CATEPKAVAKNIQYF.

This clonotype was recorded at least ten times. The CDR3 nucleotides are TGTGCCAGCAGCCTCCGGGAGCGGGCTCGCGATCAGCCCCAGCATTTT. It translates to CASSLRERARDQPQHF. V and J are TRBV7-8 and TRBJ1-5, with D unclear. Deletions cut 5 bases from V and 5 bases from J, with 19 bases between. Germline-derived CDR1 and CDR2 are SGHVS and FQNEAQ. CDR3 length: 16 amino acids.

The sample holds many counts of this clonotype. The chain couples TRBV7-8 to TRBJ2-3; either TRBD1 or TRBD2 may supply D (5 bases each). The CDR3 is 16 residues long. Germline V CDR1 and CDR2: SGHVS, FQNEAQ. V shed 2 bases and J shed 3 bases, with 15 bases lying between them. CDR3 in amino acids: CASSLRDRPATDTQYF. CDR3 coding DNA: TGTGCCAGCAGCTTAAGGGACCGCCCGGCGACAGATACGCAGTATTTT.

This clonotype came up once. The chain couples TRBV12-3 or TRBV12-4 to TRBJ2-5; D unclear. V gave up 0 bases and J gave up 7 bases, with 12 bases separating them. CDR3 size: 14 residues. The CDR3 region has the DNA TGTGCCAGCAGTTTAGCGGCCAGAGAAGGGACCCAGTACTTC. It translates to CASSLAAREGTQYF.

This rearrangement joins TRBV6-6 to TRBJ1-5; weak D call: TRBD1 (6 bases). The CDR3 spans 17 residues. Between the trimmed V and J ends, which lost 2 bases and 2 bases, there was a span of 16 bases. Germline V gene sequence: CDR1 MNHNY, CDR2 SVGAGI (reference sequence). CDR3: CASSYPTGTGGNQPQHF. The DNA of the CDR3 is TGTGCCAGCAGTTACCCGACAGGCACCGGGGGCAATCAGCCCCAGCATTTT.